This T cell receptor beta chain was identified during a study of OX40 agonist ivuxolimab in advanced cancers. Study-wide points: Clonal expansion was seen in CD4+ and CD8+ blood T cells by week 6 at 0.1 to 3.0 mg/kg. Researchers did not establish what antigens the expanded peripheral T cells target.

Trimming left V 2 bases short and J 3 bases short, with 11 bases between. This CDR3 region has 16 residues. The germline V gene has CDR1 MNHEY and CDR2 SVGAGI. Comment on this clone: Antigen unknown.

Assay: immunoSEQ multiplex PCR; the TCRdb copy retains only in-frame clones and omits some. The sample has fewer than 70,000 clones; about nine tenths are singletons. The sequenced sample was CD4+ or CD8+ T cells sorted from blood, obtained in a trial of the OX40 agonist ivuxolimab. The chain recombines TRBV6-5 with TRBJ1-6, with D possibly TRBD1 on 6 matching bases. The TCR sequence derives from an adult with an advanced solid tumor such as melanoma, head and neck, liver or kidney cancer. The CDR3 DNA sequence: TGTGCCAGCAGTTACCGGGGGCCCCACTATAATTCACCCCTCCACTTT. Translated: CASSYRGPHYNSPLHF.